This T cell receptor beta chain appears in the sequencing data of a study of neoadjuvant anti-PD-1 for oral cavity cancer. Study in general: Around day 43, patients without progression received a fourth nivolumab dose before surgery.

Sequencing was performed with immunoSEQ multiplex PCR; in TCRdb, only in-frame clones are kept and a portion is missing. The sample lists tens of thousands of clones, 40% to 50% seen once, with 40% in the top ten. The V end was cut by 1 base, the J end by 4 bases, with 10 bases between. Germline CDR1 reads SGHAT; CDR2 reads FQNNGV. The CDR3 runs 14 residues. Time point reported: after neoadjuvant nivolumab, at surgical resection. This TCR was sampled from a person aged 35-79 years with oral cavity squamous cell carcinoma. The chain combines TRBV11-2 with TRBJ1-1, with D perhaps TRBD1 (5 bases). The input for sequencing was tumor tissue, taken after nivolumab (anti-PD-1) treatment. The CDR3 reads CASSLVGGGTEAFF. The CDR3 bases are TGTGCCAGCAGCTTAGTTGGGGGGGGCACTGAAGCTTTCTTT.